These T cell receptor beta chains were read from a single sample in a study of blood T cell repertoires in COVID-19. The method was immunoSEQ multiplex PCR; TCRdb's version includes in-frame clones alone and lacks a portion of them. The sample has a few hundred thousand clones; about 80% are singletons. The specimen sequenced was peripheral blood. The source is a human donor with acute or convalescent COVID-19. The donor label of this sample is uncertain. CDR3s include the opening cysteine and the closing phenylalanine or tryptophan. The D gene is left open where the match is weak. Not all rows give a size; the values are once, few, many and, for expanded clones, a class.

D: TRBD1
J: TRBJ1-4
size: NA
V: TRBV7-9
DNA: TGTGCCAGCAGCTCCTGGACAGGACCTGAAAAACTGTTTTTT
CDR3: CASSSWTGPEKLFF

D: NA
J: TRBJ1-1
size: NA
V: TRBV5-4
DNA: TGTGCCAGCAGTTTCGACACCTCGGGGGGAAGAACTGAAGCTTTCTTT
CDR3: CASSFDTSGGRTEAFF

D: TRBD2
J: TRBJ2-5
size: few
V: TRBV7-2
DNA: TGTGCCAGCAGCGCCTCATTGGGACTAGGGGAAGAGACCCAGTACTTC
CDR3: CASSASLGLGEETQYF

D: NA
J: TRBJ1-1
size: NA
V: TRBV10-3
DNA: TGTGCCATCGAGGGGGAAATGAACACTGAAGCTTTCTTT
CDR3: CAIEGEMNTEAFF

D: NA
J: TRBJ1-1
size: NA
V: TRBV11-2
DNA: TGTGCCAGCAGCTTAGATGTGGTAGGCAGGGCTGAAGCTTTCTTT
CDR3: CASSLDVVGRAEAFF

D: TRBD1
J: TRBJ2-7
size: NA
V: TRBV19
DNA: TGTGCCAGTAGTAGGACAGGGGGATACGAGCAGTACTTC
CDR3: CASSRTGGYEQYF

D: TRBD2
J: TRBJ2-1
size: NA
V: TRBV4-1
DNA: TGCGCCAGCAGCCAAGTAGTACGGGGGGTAACTAGCGGGAATGAGCAGTTCTTC
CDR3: CASSQVVRGVTSGNEQFF

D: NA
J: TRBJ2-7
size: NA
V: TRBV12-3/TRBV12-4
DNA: TGTGCCAGCACCCCCACAGGTTTTTCCGAGCAGTACTTC
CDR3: CASTPTGFSEQYF

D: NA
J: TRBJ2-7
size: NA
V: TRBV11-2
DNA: TGTGCCAGCAGCTCCGGGACGGGGGAGTACTTC
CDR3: CASSSGTGEYF

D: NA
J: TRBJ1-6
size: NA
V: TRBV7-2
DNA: TGTGCCAGCAGCTTAGTTCAATCCTATAATTCACCCCTCCACTTT
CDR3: CASSLVQSYNSPLHF

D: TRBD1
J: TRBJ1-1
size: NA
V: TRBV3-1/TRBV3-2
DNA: TGTGCCAGCAGCCAAGAAAGCAGGGGGCGCAGGAACACTGAAGCTTTCTTT
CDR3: CASSQESRGRRNTEAFF

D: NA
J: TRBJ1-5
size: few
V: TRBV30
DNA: TGTGCCTGGAGCCTTGGGGGGGATCAGCCCCAGCATTTT
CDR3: CAWSLGGDQPQHF

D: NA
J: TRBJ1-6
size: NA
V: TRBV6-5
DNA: TGTGCCAGCAGCAGAAGCCGAGCGGAGAATTCACCCCTCCACTTT
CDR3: CASSRSRAENSPLHF

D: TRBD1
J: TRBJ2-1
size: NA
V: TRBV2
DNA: TGTGCCAGAGGGACAGGTTTCAATGAGCAGTTCTTC
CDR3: CARGTGFNEQFF

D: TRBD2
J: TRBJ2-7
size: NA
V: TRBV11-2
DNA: TGTGCCAGCAGCTTAGACCTAGCGGTCTCCTACGAGCAGTACTTC
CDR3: CASSLDLAVSYEQYF

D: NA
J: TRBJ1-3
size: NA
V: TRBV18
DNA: TGTGCCAGCTCAAAGGACAGCGTCTCTGGAAACACCATATATTTT
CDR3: CASSKDSVSGNTIYF

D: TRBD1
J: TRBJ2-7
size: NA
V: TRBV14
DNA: TGTGCCAGCAGCCAACTAGGACAGGGGTCCTACGAGCAGTACTTC
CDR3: CASSQLGQGSYEQYF

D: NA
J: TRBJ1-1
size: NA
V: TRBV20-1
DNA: TGCAGTGCTCCGAGGAACACTGAAGCTTTCTTT
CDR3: CSAPRNTEAFF

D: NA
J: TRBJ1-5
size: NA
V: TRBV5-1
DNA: TGCGCCAGCAGCACTTCGGGCAATCAGCCCCAGCATTTT
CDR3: CASSTSGNQPQHF

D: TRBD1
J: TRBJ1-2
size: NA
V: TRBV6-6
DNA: TGTGCCAGTAGTCGGGACAGCTATGGCTACACCTTC
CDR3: CASSRDSYGYTF

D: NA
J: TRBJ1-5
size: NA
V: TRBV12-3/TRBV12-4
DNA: TGTGCCAGCAGTGCCCAGGTGGAGGAGCCCCAGCATTTT
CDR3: CASSAQVEEPQHF

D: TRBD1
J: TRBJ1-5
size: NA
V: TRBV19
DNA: TGTGCCAGTAGTTTCAGGATACAGGGGGCGGGTCAGCCCCAGCATTTT
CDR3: CASSFRIQGAGQPQHF

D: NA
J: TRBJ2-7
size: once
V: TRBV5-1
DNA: TGCGCCAGCAGCTTGGGCCAGAACTACGAGCAGTACTTC
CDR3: CASSLGQNYEQYF

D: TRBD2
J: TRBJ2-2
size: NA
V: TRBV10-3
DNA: TGTGCCATCAGGCCACTAGCGGGGGCCTCCGGGGAGCTGTTTTTT
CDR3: CAIRPLAGASGELFF

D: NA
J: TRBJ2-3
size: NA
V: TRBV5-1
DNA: TGCGCCAGCAGCTTGGGACAAGTCCCCATAGATACGCAGTATTTT
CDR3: CASSLGQVPIDTQYF

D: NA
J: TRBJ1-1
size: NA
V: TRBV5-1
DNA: TGCGCCAGCAGCTTGGCTACAGATTACACTGAAGCTTTCTTT
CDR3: CASSLATDYTEAFF

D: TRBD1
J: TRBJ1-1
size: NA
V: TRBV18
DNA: TGTGCCAGCTCACCACAGGGGGCCTTGAACACTGAAGCTTTCTTT
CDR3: CASSPQGALNTEAFF

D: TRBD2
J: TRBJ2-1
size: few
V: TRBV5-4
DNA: TGTGCCAGCAGCTCGGGGGGGGGCAATGAGCAGTTCTTC
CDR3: CASSSGGGNEQFF

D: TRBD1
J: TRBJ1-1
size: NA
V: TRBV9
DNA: TGTGCCAGCAGCGAATGGACAGGTGGCACTGAAGCTTTCTTT
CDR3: CASSEWTGGTEAFF

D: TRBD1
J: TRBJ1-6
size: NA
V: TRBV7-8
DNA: TGTGCCAGCAGCTCGCGGACAGGGGTTAATTCACCCCTCCACTTT
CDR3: CASSSRTGVNSPLHF

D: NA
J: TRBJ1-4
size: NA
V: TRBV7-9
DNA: TGTGCCAGCAGATATAGCGGGAGAAAACTGTTTTTT
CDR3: CASRYSGRKLFF

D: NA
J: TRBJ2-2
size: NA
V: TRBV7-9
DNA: TGTGCCAGCAGCTTCAAACAAAACACCGGGGAGCTGTTTTTT
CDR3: CASSFKQNTGELFF

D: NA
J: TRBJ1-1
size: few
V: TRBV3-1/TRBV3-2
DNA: TGTGCCAGCAGCCCTAACAGGGTAGTGAACACTGAAGCTTTCTTT
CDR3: CASSPNRVVNTEAFF

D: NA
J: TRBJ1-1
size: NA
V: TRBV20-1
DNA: TGCAGTGCCTCGGGGAACACTGAAGCTTTCTTT
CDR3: CSASGNTEAFF

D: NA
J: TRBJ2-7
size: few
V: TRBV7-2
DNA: TGTGCCAGCAGCTTGGGACCTCGAGGGGGGGGTTACGAGCAGTACTTC
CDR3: CASSLGPRGGGYEQYF

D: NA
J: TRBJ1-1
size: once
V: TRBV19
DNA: TGTGCCAGTAGTATACAGGGAAACACTGAAGCTTTCTTT
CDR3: CASSIQGNTEAFF

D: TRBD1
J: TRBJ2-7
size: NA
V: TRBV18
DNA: TGTGCCAGCTCTCAGACAGGGGGCTCGTACGAGCAGTACTTC
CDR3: CASSQTGGSYEQYF

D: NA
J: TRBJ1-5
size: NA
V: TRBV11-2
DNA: TGTGCCAGCAGCCAGCGGGGGCTTGGAAATCAGCCCCAGCATTTT
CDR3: CASSQRGLGNQPQHF

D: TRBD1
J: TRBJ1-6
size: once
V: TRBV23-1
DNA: TGCGCCAGCAGTCAATATGAGGGGCGGGACAGGGGGACCACCTTTTGTAATTCACCCCTCCACTTT
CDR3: CASSQYEGRDRGTTFCNSPLHF

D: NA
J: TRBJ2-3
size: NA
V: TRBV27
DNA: TGTGCCAGCAGTTTAAGCGGTACGCAGTATTTT
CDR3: CASSLSGTQYF

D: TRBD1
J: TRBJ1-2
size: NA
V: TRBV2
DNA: TGTGCCAGCAGTTGGGACAGGGGGCGATCACTTGGCTACACCTTC
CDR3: CASSWDRGRSLGYTF

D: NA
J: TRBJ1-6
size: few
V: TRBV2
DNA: TGTGCCAGCAGTGAAGCGCTTCTGGGGGACACGAGCTCCTATAATTCACCCCTCCACTTT
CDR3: CASSEALLGDTSSYNSPLHF

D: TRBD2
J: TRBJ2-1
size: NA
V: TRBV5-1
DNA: TGCGCCAGCAGCCTGGGACTAGCGGGAGGCTACTACAATGAGCAGTTCTTC
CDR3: CASSLGLAGGYYNEQFF

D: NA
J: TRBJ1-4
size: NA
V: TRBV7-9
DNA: TGTGCCAGCAGCTTAGCCCTAACAACTAATGAAAAACTGTTTTTT
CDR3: CASSLALTTNEKLFF

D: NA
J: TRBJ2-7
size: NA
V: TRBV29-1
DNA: TGCAGCGTCGGACAAGCCTACGAGCAGTACTTC
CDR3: CSVGQAYEQYF

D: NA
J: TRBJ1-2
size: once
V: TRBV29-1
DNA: TGCAGCGCCCGGAGGGAGGAGGGCTACACCTTC
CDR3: CSARREEGYTF

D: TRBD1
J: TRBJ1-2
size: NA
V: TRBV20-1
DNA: TGCAGTGCTAGTGGAGACAGGGTGTATCAGGGCTACACCTTC
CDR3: CSASGDRVYQGYTF

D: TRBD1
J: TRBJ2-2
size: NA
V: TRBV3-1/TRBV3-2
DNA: TGTGCCAGCAGCCTCAGGACAGGGAGCTCCGGGGAGCTGTTTTTT
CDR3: CASSLRTGSSGELFF

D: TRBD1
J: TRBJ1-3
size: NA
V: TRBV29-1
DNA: TGCAGCGTTGAAGAGGGGGGACAGGGCCATCTGGGAGGAAACACCATATATTTT
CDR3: CSVEEGGQGHLGGNTIYF

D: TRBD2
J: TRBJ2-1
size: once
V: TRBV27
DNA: TGTGCCAGCAGCGGTGGGACTAGTTCCTACAATGAGCAGTTCTTC
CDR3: CASSGGTSSYNEQFF

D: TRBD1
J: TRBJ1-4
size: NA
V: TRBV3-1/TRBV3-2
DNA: TGTGCCAGCAGCCACACCCCGCGGGACAGAAATGAAAAACTGTTTTTT
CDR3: CASSHTPRDRNEKLFF

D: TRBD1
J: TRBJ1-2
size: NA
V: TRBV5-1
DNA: TGCGCCAGCAGATCTCCGGGACAGCGGCCCTATGGCTACACCTTC
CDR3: CASRSPGQRPYGYTF

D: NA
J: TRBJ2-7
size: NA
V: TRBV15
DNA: TGTGCCACCAGCCCGGACAGAGACTACGAGCAGTACTTC
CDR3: CATSPDRDYEQYF

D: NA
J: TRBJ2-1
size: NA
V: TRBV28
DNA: TGTGCCAGCAGCCCACCCCCAGGGATGCGCACCTACAATGAGCAGTTCTTC
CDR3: CASSPPPGMRTYNEQFF

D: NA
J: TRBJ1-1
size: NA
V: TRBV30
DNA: TGTGCCTGGAGCCCGGGTCCTGAAGCTTTCTTT
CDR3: CAWSPGPEAFF

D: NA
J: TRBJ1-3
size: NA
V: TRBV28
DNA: TGTGCCAGCAGACCTTCCAGTAACACCATATATTTT
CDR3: CASRPSSNTIYF

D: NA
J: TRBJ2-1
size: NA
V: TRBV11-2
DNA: TGTGCCAGCAGCTTCATGAGATACAATGAGCAGTTCTTC
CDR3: CASSFMRYNEQFF

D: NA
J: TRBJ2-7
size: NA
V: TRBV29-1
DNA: TGCAGCGTACACACAGGGTTCTACGAGCAGTACTTC
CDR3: CSVHTGFYEQYF

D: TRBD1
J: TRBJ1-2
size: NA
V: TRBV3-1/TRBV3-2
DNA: TGTGCCAGCAGCCCGCAGACAGGGGGCGGCTATGGCTACACCTTC
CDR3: CASSPQTGGGYGYTF

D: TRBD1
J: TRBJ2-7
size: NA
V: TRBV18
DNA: TGTGCCAGCTCACCACCTCAGGGGGCGGGCTACGAGCAGTACTTC
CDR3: CASSPPQGAGYEQYF